This T cell receptor (beta chain) came from a study of blood T cell repertoires in COVID-19. Background on the study: Samples taken during acute and convalescent COVID-19 were collected in the United States, Italy and Spain. Sources were T cells, B-cell-depleted T cells, or PBMCs; the material itself was cDNA or gDNA.

Original processing notes: Using reference gene primer amplification, nucleated cell counts were estimated. Sequencing was performed with immunoSEQ multiplex PCR; in TCRdb, only in-frame clones are kept and a portion is missing. The D gene and trimming were derived from the DNA, and the V and J assignments and clone size from that table. The sample contains roughly 26,000 clones, around 65% of which appear only once. This clone has only a few counts. CDR3 size: 16 residues. CDR1 is MNHEY and CDR2 is SVGAGI in the germline V gene. V was pared by 2 bases and J by 8 bases, with 9 bases of the junction left unmatched.

The chain links TRBV6-5 to TRBJ1-4; TRBD1 aligns across 9 bases. The sequence came from a man aged 55 to 69 with active or convalescent COVID-19. The sequencing input was peripheral blood. The CDR3 DNA follows: TGTGCCAGCAGTTACGGTACGGGACAGGGCCTCGAAAAACTGTTTTTT. Translated, it gives CASSYGTGQGLEKLFF.